Reported below is one T cell receptor beta chain. Its specificity is not known. This sample was taken from a study of OX40 agonist ivuxolimab in advanced cancers. Whole-study findings and limits: Expanded clones belonging to CD8+ T cells outnumbered, on average, those of CD4+.

This CDR3 is 16 amino acids long. Trimming took off 7 bases at V and 0 bases at J, with 18 bases between the two ends. Germline V gene lookup returns CDR1 GTSNPN and CDR2 SVGIG (reference sequence). The data were produced by immunoSEQ multiplex PCR, yet TCRdb's version contains in-frame clones alone and is incomplete. The table shows over 80,000 clones, with over 65% occurring only once. It was autoimmune disease history or systemic immunosuppression that excluded patients. This sample comprised CD4+ or CD8+ T cells sorted from blood, obtained in a trial of the OX40 agonist ivuxolimab. The receptor was isolated from an adult with an advanced solid tumor such as melanoma, head and neck, liver or kidney cancer. The rearrangement uses TRBV30 and TRBJ1-4, with D maybe TRBD1 (5 bases). CDR3 bases: TGTGCCTTGGGAACGGGGGGAGGGACAACTAATGAAAAACTGTTTTTT. Protein product: CALGTGGGTTNEKLFF.